The 32 T cell receptor beta chains in this list originate from one sample, sequenced in a study of control samples from healthy donors and cancer patients. The protocol was immunoSEQ multiplex PCR, while the TCRdb copy is restricted to in-frame clones and leaves out a portion. The profile covers 35,000 to 45,000 clones, with over 80% appearing a single time and about 50% taken by the ten largest. Sequencing was carried out using blood. The receptors here all came from a man aged 60 to 75 in good health.

This rearrangement joins TRBV24-1 to TRBJ2-1; a possible D gene is TRBD1 (6 bases). Trimming cost V 3 bases and J 10 bases, with 15 bases left between them. CDR3 size: 14 residues. The germline V gene encodes CDR1 KGHDR and CDR2 SFDVKD. The CDR3 spells CATSDPHDRREQFF. The CDR3 nucleotides read TGTGCCACCAGTGATCCCCACGACAGGAGGGAGCAGTTCTTC.

This sequence joins TRBV7-3 and TRBJ1-1, with a possible D match to TRBD1 (5 bases). The V gene's germline CDR1 is SGHTA and CDR2 FQGTGA. The CDR3 totals 15 residues. The ends were cut back, 1 base at V and 5 bases at J, with 14 bases in the middle. This CDR3 reads CASSLNGGGMTEAFF. Here the CDR3 DNA reads TGTGCCAGCAGCTTAAACGGGGGAGGGATGACTGAAGCTTTCTTT.

This clone was recorded only once. The chain joins TRBV19 to TRBJ1-5; maybe TRBD1 (5 bases). V lost 3 bases to trimming and J lost 1 base, with 10 bases between them. This CDR3 is 15 amino acids long. In germline, CDR1 is LNHDA, CDR2 SQIVND (reference sequence). CDR3 DNA: TGTGCCAGTAGTATTTATTCAGGGAGCAATCAGCCCCAGCATTTT. Translation: CASSIYSGSNQPQHF.

CDR3 DNA sequence: TGTGCCAGCAGCTACCCCGCCACAGTGGGTTACAATGAGCAGTTCTTC. Protein: CASSYPATVGYNEQFF. The rearrangement links TRBV7-8 to TRBJ2-1; D gene ambiguous. From germline, CDR1 is SGHVS and CDR2 FQNEAQ. The V gene lost 4 bases and the J gene lost 4 bases, with 17 bases spanning the gap. CDR3 length: 16 residues.

The chain recombines TRBV18 with TRBJ1-6; TRBD1 matches at 9 bases. After removal of 3 bases from V and 0 bases from J, the junction contained 6 bases not matched to a gene. CDR1 KGHSH and CDR2 LQKENI come from the germline V gene. The CDR3 totals 18 residues. The CDR3 sequence: CASSPRDRASSYNSPLHF. In DNA form, the CDR3 reads TGTGCCAGCTCACCGCGGGACAGGGCGAGCTCCTATAATTCACCCCTCCACTTT.

This chain joins TRBV19 and TRBJ1-2; no definite D call. Germline CDR1 is LNHDA and CDR2 is SQIVND (reference sequence). The CDR3 has 18 residues. V was shortened by 6 bases and J by 5 bases, with 28 bases between the two germline ends. This CDR3 is CASRVAPPVEEIWYGYTF. In nucleotides, the CDR3 is TGTGCCAGTAGGGTGGCCCCCCCGGTTGAGGAGATTTGGTATGGCTACACCTTC.

This chain links TRBV13 with TRBJ1-3; D gene uncertain. The germline CDR1 and CDR2 sequences are PRHDT and FYEKMQ (reference sequence). Between the trimmed V and J ends, which lost 3 bases and 4 bases, there was a span of 7 bases. This CDR3 is built from 13 residues. This CDR3 is CASSFNKGNTIYF. CDR3 nucleotides: TGTGCCAGCAGCTTCAACAAGGGAAACACCATATATTTT.

V and J are TRBV6-2 or TRBV6-3 and TRBJ1-1; TRBD1 might be the D (5 bases). Between the trimmed V and J ends, which lost 4 bases and 3 bases, there was a span of 15 bases. The CDR3 extends over 15 amino acids. From germline, CDR1 is MNHEY and CDR2 SVGEGT. CDR3 sequence reads: CASSSPRGSHTEAFF. The CDR3 DNA is TGTGCCAGCAGTTCCCCGAGGGGCAGTCACACTGAAGCTTTCTTT.

This chain uses TRBV9 with TRBJ1-1; no clear D. The length of the CDR3 is 13 residues. Trimming stripped 1 base from V and 1 base from J, with 5 bases between. The germline V gene has CDR1 SGDLS and CDR2 YYNGEE. CDR3 coding DNA: TGTGCCAGCAGCGTATCAGGGAACACTGAAGCTTTCTTT. Translation gives CASSVSGNTEAFF.

The chain combines TRBV30 with TRBJ1-6; maybe TRBD1 (6 bases). Germline V gene lookup returns CDR1 GTSNPN and CDR2 SVGIG (reference sequence). CDR3 length: 14 residues. V gave up 7 bases and J gave up 4 bases, with 14 bases separating them. The CDR3 nucleotides read TGTGCCTTCTCCCAGGGACAATATAATTCACCCCTCCACTTT. Its protein product is CAFSQGQYNSPLHF.

The chain links TRBV5-1 to TRBJ2-7, with 8 bases that match TRBD2. Germline loops: CDR1 SGHRS, CDR2 YFSETQ. The V segment lost 4 bases and the J segment 7 bases; nucleotides outside the gene matches: 4. The CDR3 loop spans 12 amino acids. The DNA for the CDR3 is TGCGCCAGCAGCACCGCTAGCGGGGAGCAGTACTTC. As protein: CASSTASGEQYF.

The chain combines TRBV7-8 with TRBJ1-1; TRBD1 agrees at 8 bases. Germline lookup yields CDR1 SGHVS and CDR2 FQNEAQ. CDR3 size: 15 residues. V dropped 8 bases and J dropped 0; count of bases not matched to a gene: 8. The CDR3, as DNA: TGTGCCAGCGCCCTTCGGGACAGGTTGAACACTGAAGCTTTCTTT. This sequence encodes CASALRDRLNTEAFF. The whole variable domain, remainder taken from reference TRBV7-8 and TRBJ1-1, is GAGVSQSPRYKVAKRGQDVALRCDPISGHVSLFWYQQALGQGPEFLTYFQNEAQLDKSGLPSDRFFAERPEGSVSTLKIQRTQQEDSAVYLCASALRDRLNTEAFFGQGTRLTVV.

The chain links TRBV11-2 to TRBJ1-6, with unresolved D. The germline V and J ends were trimmed by 0 bases and 9 bases, with 6 bases remaining between them. Per germline, CDR1 SGHAT and CDR2 FQNNGV. The CDR3 has 13 amino acids. The CDR3 loop is CASSLDRGSPLHF. Written as DNA, the CDR3 is TGTGCCAGCAGCTTAGACCGCGGTTCACCCCTCCACTTT.

The chain links TRBV10-2 to TRBJ2-3, with a weak D call TRBD2 (6 bases). Germline V CDR1 and CDR2: WSHSY, SAAADI. This CDR3 has 16 residues. The ends were cut back, 8 bases at V and 6 bases at J, with 24 bases in the middle. DNA of the CDR3: TGCGCCAGCGGGGTCCCACCTGGGGGGAGCTACGATACGCAGTATTTT. Amino acids: CASGVPPGGSYDTQYF.

V gene TRBV12-5 combines with J gene TRBJ2-1; weak D call: TRBD1 (6 bases). Looked up from germline, CDR1 is LGHNT and CDR2 is FRNRAP. CDR3 length equals 16 residues. V was shortened by 0 bases and J by 1 base, with 10 bases between the two germline ends. CDR3 DNA: TGTGCTAGTGGTTTGGTACTGGGGGCGTCCTACAATGAGCAGTTCTTC. As protein: CASGLVLGASYNEQFF.

The rearrangement uses TRBV5-1 and TRBJ2-2, with 11 bases aligning to TRBD2. This CDR3 contains 18 residues. V was pared by 4 bases and J by 1 base, with 9 bases of the junction left unmatched. Germline V gene lookup returns CDR1 SGHRS and CDR2 YFSETQ. The CDR3 nucleotides are TGCGCCAGCAGCCCCCTCTCGGGACTAGCGGAGAACACCGGGGAGCTGTTTTTT. Protein: CASSPLSGLAENTGELFF.

The chain recombines TRBV19 with TRBJ1-2, with TRBD1 as a possible D gene (5 bases). The CDR3 has 17 residues. Germline CDR1 reads LNHDA; CDR2 reads SQIVND (reference sequence). V lost 6 bases and J 2 bases, leaving 22 bases between the germline ends. CDR3 in amino acids: CASRNRDLGEKNYGYTF. Written as DNA, the CDR3 is TGTGCCAGTAGGAACCGGGACCTGGGGGAAAAAAACTATGGCTACACCTTC.

This chain connects TRBV29-1 to TRBJ1-2; TRBD1 might be the D (5 bases). Per germline, CDR1 SQVTM and CDR2 ANQGSEA. This CDR3 is 13 amino acids long. V was trimmed by 3 bases and J by 7 bases, leaving 15 bases between them. CDR3 nucleotide sequence: TGCAGCGTTGACGGGGCGGAGGGGAGTGGCTACACCTTC. Translating gives CSVDGAEGSGYTF.

This chain connects TRBV25-1 to TRBJ1-6, with 9 bases lining up with TRBD1. Trimming cost V 4 bases and J 7 bases; bases outside gene matches: 11. The germline V gene has CDR1 MGHDK and CDR2 SYGVNS. The CDR3 is 17 residues long. Here the CDR3 reads CASSALYGTGNNSPLHF. DNA for the CDR3: TGTGCCAGCAGTGCCTTATACGGGACAGGGAACAATTCACCCCTCCACTTT.

The V and J genes are TRBV19 and TRBJ2-1; the D gene is possibly TRBD2 (6 bases). Germline assignment: CDR1 LNHDA and CDR2 SQIVND (reference sequence). The V gene lost 1 base and the J gene lost 0 bases, with 10 bases spanning the gap. The CDR3 length is 16 residues. The CDR3, as DNA: TGTGCCAGTAGTATAGCTGTCGGGGGCTCCTACAATGAGCAGTTCTTC. Its protein is CASSIAVGGSYNEQFF. The variable domain in full, completed from reference TRBV19 and TRBJ2-1, reads DGGITQSPKYLFRKEGQNVTLSCEQNLNHDAMYWYRQDPGQGLRLIYYSQIVNDFQKGDIAEGYSVSREKKESFPLTVTSAQKNPTAFYLCASSIAVGGSYNEQFFGPGTRLTVL.

The chain carries TRBV10-2 and TRBJ1-2, with D hard to call. This CDR3 has 13 residues. Germline V gene lookup returns CDR1 WSHSY and CDR2 SAAADI. V was shortened by 3 bases and J by 4 bases, with 9 bases between the two germline ends. The CDR3 reads CASSETAAYGYTF. Here the CDR3 DNA reads TGCGCCAGCAGTGAAACAGCAGCCTATGGCTACACCTTC.

The gene calls are TRBV9 and TRBJ2-2; 7 nucleotides align to TRBD1. V gave up 3 bases and J gave up 1 base; unmatched junction bases: 3. Germline CDR1 and CDR2: SGDLS and YYNGEE. The CDR3 is made up of 15 amino acids. The CDR3: CASSEGTVNTGELFF. The CDR3 DNA reads as TGTGCCAGCAGCGAGGGGACAGTGAACACCGGGGAGCTGTTTTTT.

The genes are TRBV27 and TRBJ1-6, with TRBD1 as a possible D gene (6 bases). Per the germline V gene, CDR1 is MNHEY and CDR2 is SMNVEV (reference sequence). V lost 7 bases to trimming and J lost 6 bases, with 22 bases between them. The CDR3 is 17 residues long. CDR3 nucleotide sequence: TGTGCCAGCAACCGGAGACCGGGACAAGGTATTAATTCACCCCTCCACTTT. Its translation is CASNRRPGQGINSPLHF.

The chain uses TRBV4-3 and TRBJ2-5; 9 bases are a match to TRBD2. The CDR3 length is 19 residues. Germline-derived CDR1 and CDR2 are LGHNA and YSLEER. The J segment lost 1 base and the V segment lost 3 bases, leaving 15 bases of the junction unmatched. CDR3 region: CASSQVLGRGGYIQETQYF. CDR3 bases: TGCGCCAGCAGCCAGGTGCTCGGGCGGGGGGGCTACATCCAAGAGACCCAGTACTTC.

V and J are TRBV5-4 and TRBJ2-2; the D gene is possibly TRBD1 (7 bases). Trimming stripped 4 bases from V and 5 bases from J, with 18 bases between. The CDR3 covers 16 residues. Germline-derived CDR1 and CDR2 are SGHNT and YYREEE (reference sequence). The chain's CDR3 is CASSLGTPGGTGELFF. DNA of the CDR3: TGTGCCAGCAGCCTCGGGACGCCAGGGGGGACCGGGGAGCTGTTTTTT. Filled out from reference TRBV5-4 and TRBJ2-2, the complete variable domain reads ETGVTQSPTHLIKTRGQQVTLRCSSQSGHNTVSWYQQALGQGPQFIFQYYREEENGRGNFPPRFSGLQFPNYSSELNVNALELDDSALYLCASSLGTPGGTGELFFGEGSRLTVL.

This clone occurred once. The rearrangement uses TRBV12-3 or TRBV12-4 and TRBJ2-1; D remains ambiguous. The CDR3 is 11 residues long. The ends were cut back, 6 bases at V and 8 bases at J, with 8 bases in the middle. The CDR3: CASSEWDEQFF. CDR3 in DNA: TGTGCCAGCAGCGAATGGGATGAGCAGTTCTTC.

V and J are TRBV19 and TRBJ1-5, with 7 bases fitting TRBD1. V shed 7 bases, J shed 2 bases, and the junction held 11 bases outside the gene matches. The CDR3 sequence is 16 residues long. In germline, CDR1 is LNHDA, CDR2 SQIVND (reference sequence). The CDR3 DNA follows: TGTGCCAGTAAGGGGGTAGGGGGCGTTGGCAATCAGCCCCAGCATTTT. Its translation is CASKGVGGVGNQPQHF. Full variable domain (rest looked up from reference TRBV19 and TRBJ1-5): DGGITQSPKYLFRKEGQNVTLSCEQNLNHDAMYWYRQDPGQGLRLIYYSQIVNDFQKGDIAEGYSVSREKKESFPLTVTSAQKNPTAFYLCASKGVGGVGNQPQHFGDGTRLSIL.

The chain employs TRBV10-3 and TRBJ1-2, with D uncertain. With 0 bases removed from V and 8 bases from J, the gap between germline ends came to 10 bases. CDR3 length: 13 amino acids. Germline V CDR1 and CDR2: ENHRY, SYGVKD. DNA for the CDR3: TGTGCCATCAGTGAGTCGGTCCCTATAGGCTACACCTTC. Translating it yields CAISESVPIGYTF.

J is TRBJ2-3 and V is TRBV6-5; weak D call: TRBD1 (5 bases). V gave up 0 bases and J gave up 0 bases, with 7 bases separating them. CDR3 length: 15 amino acids. Germline-derived CDR1 and CDR2 are MNHEY and SVGAGI. DNA for the CDR3: TGTGCCAGCAGTTACTCGACAGTTAGCACAGATACGCAGTATTTT. It translates to CASSYSTVSTDTQYF.

This clone was seen only once. V is TRBV7-9 and J is TRBJ1-3; the D is unclear. Germline V gene lookup returns CDR1 SEHNR and CDR2 FQNEAQ (reference sequence). The ends were cut back, 10 bases at V and 4 bases at J, with 11 bases in the middle. CDR3 length: 12 residues. CDR3 in amino acids: CANGNSGNTIYF. The CDR3 DNA follows: TGTGCCAATGGGAACTCAGGAAACACCATATATTTT.

The V and J genes are TRBV30 and TRBJ2-1; 11 nucleotides line up with TRBD2. Looked up from germline, CDR1 is GTSNPN and CDR2 is SVGIG (reference sequence). The CDR3 runs to 14 residues. J lost 6 bases, V lost 4 bases, and 5 bases had no gene match. CDR3 sequence (DNA): TGTGCCTGGATGAGACTAGCGGGACGCAATGAGCAGTTCTTC. Translating gives CAWMRLAGRNEQFF. Based on the CDR3 plus reference TRBV30 and TRBJ2-1, the full variable domain is SQTIHQWPATLVQPVGSPLSLECTVEGTSNPNLYWYRQAAGRGLQLLFYSVGIGQISSEVPQNLSASRPQDRQFILSSKKLLLSDSGFYLCAWMRLAGRNEQFFGPGTRLTVL.

The chain carries TRBV6-2 or TRBV6-3 and TRBJ1-6, with TRBD1 matching 8 bases. CDR1 is MNHEY and CDR2 is SVGEGT in the germline V gene. The V segment lost 4 bases and the J segment 0 bases; nucleotides outside the gene matches: 14. The CDR3 has 20 residues. CDR3 region: CASSSAGTGPRTSYNSPLHF. The CDR3 bases are TGTGCCAGCAGTTCCGCCGGGACAGGCCCCCGAACCTCCTATAATTCACCCCTCCACTTT.